The 26 T cell receptor beta chains below were found in one sample sequenced in a study of CD8+ T cells in alopecia areata. In each case, RNA was isolated and then reverse transcribed into cDNA as the sequencing template. Using immunoSEQ multiplex PCR, the repertoire was profiled, and TCRdb retains in-frame clones only, with some absent. The repertoire holds under 350,000 clones, with roughly 50% as singletons. This sample's treatment: oral pan-JAK inhibitor, 5-10 mg twice daily. This specimen was CD4+ T cells sorted from blood, taken at week 24, from a patient treated with tofacitinib. The receptor source for this set is a human donor with alopecia areata.

This sequence joins TRBV11-2 and TRBJ2-3; the match to TRBD2 covers 8 bases. Germline lookup yields CDR1 SGHAT and CDR2 FQNNGV. CDR3 size: 18 residues. V was pared by 2 bases and J by 1 base, with 11 bases of the junction left unmatched. Here the CDR3 reads CASSLRPPLADRTDTQYF. As DNA, the CDR3 is TGTGCCAGCAGCTTACGCCCCCCACTAGCGGATCGCACAGATACGCAGTATTTT.

V and J are TRBV9 and TRBJ2-3; D is tentatively TRBD1 or TRBD2 (5 bases each). V was trimmed by 0 bases and J by 5 bases, leaving 13 bases between them. Per the germline V gene, CDR1 is SGDLS and CDR2 is YYNGEE. CDR3 length equals 15 residues. For the CDR3, the DNA is TGTGCCAGCAGCGTAGATACCGGGGCGGGAGATACGCAGTATTTT. This encodes CASSVDTGAGDTQYF.

The chain carries TRBV4-1 and TRBJ2-7, with D hard to call. V lost 0 bases and J lost 6, with 12 bases in between. CDR3 length: 14 residues. CDR1 MGHRA and CDR2 YSYEKL come from the germline V gene. CDR3: CASSQDITIGEQYF. The CDR3 nucleotides read TGCGCCAGCAGCCAAGATATTACGATCGGCGAGCAGTACTTC.

The chain carries TRBV18 and TRBJ1-1; 11 bases are shared with TRBD1. Trimming at V came to 3 bases and at J to 2 bases, leaving 2 bases not matched to a gene. Germline CDR1 reads KGHSH; CDR2 reads LQKENI. The CDR3 is 15 amino acids. The CDR3 DNA is TGTGCCAGCTCACCCGGACAGGGGGCTAACACTGAAGCTTTCTTT. This codes for CASSPGQGANTEAFF.

V is TRBV7-9 and J is TRBJ1-1; no reliable D call. There are 14 residues in the CDR3. V was pared by 5 bases and J by 4 bases, with 14 bases between. From germline, CDR1 is SEHNR and CDR2 FQNEAQ (reference sequence). For the CDR3, the DNA is TGTGCCAGCAGCCCGGGGAAAGTAGGCACTGAAGCTTTCTTT. Amino acid sequence: CASSPGKVGTEAFF.

On this clone: The sample has other DNA sequences that encode this CDR3 too. This chain connects TRBV29-1 to TRBJ1-1; tentatively, D is TRBD1 (5 bases). Germline V gives CDR1 SQVTM, CDR2 ANQGSEA. V lost 3 bases, J lost 5 bases, and 13 bases lay in between. This CDR3 is 13 amino acids long. The CDR3 here is CSVEGQGGTEAFF. The CDR3 DNA follows: TGCAGCGTTGAGGGGCAGGGCGGTACTGAAGCTTTCTTT.

The V call is TRBV27, the J call TRBJ1-2; no firm D call. Germline V gives CDR1 MNHEY, CDR2 SMNVEV (reference sequence). Trimming cost V 3 bases and J 2 bases, with 7 bases left between them. This CDR3 contains 13 residues. The CDR3 DNA follows: TGTGCCAGCAGTTTGTCGGACAACTATGGCTACACCTTC. Translated, it gives CASSLSDNYGYTF.

V gene TRBV5-1 combines with J gene TRBJ1-4; the match to TRBD1 covers 7 bases. There are 15 residues in the CDR3. Germline V gene data show CDR1 as SGHRS and CDR2 as YFSETQ. V shed 0 bases and J 6 bases; nucleotides not matched to a gene: 5. CDR3 protein: CASSLGQGVDEKLFF. In nucleotides, the CDR3 is TGCGCCAGCAGCTTGGGACAGGGTGTGGATGAAAAACTGTTTTTT.

The gene calls are TRBV29-1 and TRBJ2-5; D is unresolved. This CDR3 region has 12 residues. The V gene lost 4 bases and the J gene lost 1 base, with 7 bases spanning the gap. The V gene's germline CDR1 is SQVTM and CDR2 ANQGSEA. The CDR3, as DNA: TGCAGCGTTGTACCCTCCCAAGAGACCCAGTACTTC. Amino acids: CSVVPSQETQYF.

This chain connects TRBV5-1 to TRBJ2-5; D is ambiguous. Between the trimmed V and J ends, which lost 4 bases and 2 bases, there was a span of 9 bases. Germline loops: CDR1 SGHRS, CDR2 YFSETQ. This CDR3 region has 13 residues. CDR3 protein: CASSRESQETQYF. The CDR3 DNA is TGCGCCAGCAGCAGGGAATCTCAAGAGACCCAGTACTTC.

The chain combines TRBV30 with TRBJ1-2; D is perhaps TRBD1 (6 bases). Germline V gives CDR1 GTSNPN, CDR2 SVGIG (reference sequence). V gave up 0 bases and J gave up 14 bases, with 16 bases separating them. This CDR3 has 12 residues. In nucleotides, the CDR3 is TGTGCCTGGAGTGTACAGGGTCCGCCCGCGACCTTC. It specifies CAWSVQGPPATF.

The CDR3 protein is CASGRDRGNQPQHF. In DNA form, the CDR3 reads TGTGCCAGCGGCCGGGACAGGGGTAATCAGCCCCAGCATTTT. The gene calls are TRBV6-5 and TRBJ1-5; 10 nucleotides agree with TRBD1. CDR1 and CDR2 from the germline V gene are MNHEY and SVGAGI. V shed 8 bases and J 4 bases; nucleotides not matched to a gene: 5. The CDR3 consists of 14 residues.

The chain combines TRBV30 with TRBJ2-2; 10 bases agree with TRBD1. The CDR3 has 17 residues. The junction had 5 bases not matched to a gene; V was cut back by 1 base and J by 0 bases. Germline-derived CDR1 and CDR2 are GTSNPN and SVGIG (reference sequence). CDR3 nucleotide sequence: TGTGCCTGGAGTGCTGACAGGGGGCTTCCGAACACCGGGGAGCTGTTTTTT. Its protein is CAWSADRGLPNTGELFF. The whole variable domain, filled in from reference TRBV30 and TRBJ2-2, reads SQTIHQWPATLVQPVGSPLSLECTVEGTSNPNLYWYRQAAGRGLQLLFYSVGIGQISSEVPQNLSASRPQDRQFILSSKKLLLSDSGFYLCAWSADRGLPNTGELFFGEGSRLTVL.

V and J are TRBV7-3 and TRBJ1-1; D is uncertain. The CDR3 spans 13 residues. CDR1 and CDR2 (germline): SGHTA, FQGTGA. V dropped 1 base and J dropped 6 bases, with 9 bases sitting between them. DNA for the CDR3: TGTGCCAGCAGCTTAAAGAGGGATTCTGAAGCTTTCTTT. Its protein product is CASSLKRDSEAFF.

The DNA for the CDR3 is TGTGCCAGCAGTGACGCGGGCGGAGGCTACACCTTC. It translates to CASSDAGGGYTF. The V call is TRBV2, the J call TRBJ1-2; no firm D call. Trimming removed 3 bases at V and 8 bases at J, with 10 bases between. Germline V gene data show CDR1 as SNHLY and CDR2 as FYNNEI. The CDR3 has 12 amino acids.

In this sample, this clone turned up a few times. J is TRBJ2-1 and V is TRBV10-3; D is uncertain. CDR1 is ENHRY and CDR2 is SYGVKD in the germline V gene. The CDR3 sequence is 12 residues long. The ends were cut back, 4 bases at V and 2 bases at J, with 3 bases in the middle. The CDR3 protein is CAISATYNEQFF. DNA for the CDR3: TGTGCCATCAGTGCTACCTACAATGAGCAGTTCTTC.

The chain carries TRBV27 and TRBJ1-2; 9 bases fit TRBD1. Germline CDR1 reads MNHEY; CDR2 reads SMNVEV (reference sequence). The CDR3 is made up of 15 amino acids. The V segment lost 0 bases and the J segment 5 bases; nucleotides outside the gene matches: 4. In nucleotides, the CDR3 is TGTGCCAGCAGTTTATCATGGGACAGGGTGTATGGCTACACCTTC. Translation gives CASSLSWDRVYGYTF.

The rearrangement joins TRBV15 to TRBJ1-1; D call uncertain. V was pared by 0 bases and J by 2 bases, with 10 bases between. This CDR3 has 15 residues. Germline V lookup: CDR1 LNHNV, CDR2 YYDKDF (reference sequence). The CDR3 reads CATSRDMAPNTEAFF. CDR3 sequence (DNA): TGTGCCACCAGCAGAGATATGGCACCTAACACTGAAGCTTTCTTT.

The rearrangement links TRBV5-1 to TRBJ1-1; TRBD1 matches 8 bases. The CDR3 runs 14 residues. The V segment lost 4 bases and the J segment 6 bases; nucleotides outside the gene matches: 8. CDR1 SGHRS and CDR2 YFSETQ come from the germline V gene. In DNA form, the CDR3 reads TGCGCCAGCAGCCTGGGACAGGTTAATGCTGAAGCTTTCTTT. Translation gives CASSLGQVNAEAFF.

The CDR3 protein is CATSRGGDPTPTSGANVLTF. The CDR3 nucleotides are TGTGCCACCAGCAGAGGTGGGGACCCCACACCGACGTCTGGGGCCAACGTCCTGACTTTC. The chain couples TRBV15 to TRBJ2-6; D may correspond to TRBD1 or TRBD2 (5 bases each). CDR1 and CDR2 from the germline V gene are LNHNV and YYDKDF (reference sequence). Trimming shortened V by 1 base and J by 1 base, and 20 bases separated the two germline ends. This CDR3 has 20 residues.

This CDR3 is CASSMEGEKLFF. DNA for the CDR3: TGTGCCAGTAGTATGGAGGGGGAAAAACTGTTTTTT. V and J are TRBV19 and TRBJ1-4; possible D gene TRBD1, 5 bases. Germline-derived CDR1 and CDR2 are LNHDA and SQIVND (reference sequence). Trimming stripped 3 bases from V and 8 bases from J, with 7 bases between. The CDR3 is made up of 12 amino acids.

This clone occurred a few times. The chain uses TRBV9 and TRBJ2-4; 9 nucleotides align to TRBD1. The V gene's germline CDR1 is SGDLS and CDR2 YYNGEE. There are 15 residues in the CDR3. After removal of 3 bases from V and 6 bases from J, the junction contained 7 bases not matched to a gene. The CDR3 nucleotides read TGTGCCAGCAGCGCCCCCGGACAGGGGCTAAACATTCAGTACTTC. It translates to CASSAPGQGLNIQYF.

In this sample, this clone turned up a few times. The chain combines TRBV29-1 with TRBJ1-2; 12 bases are shared with TRBD1. Losses at the gene ends were 6 bases for V and 6 bases for J; bases not matched to a gene: 8. The CDR3 length is 14 residues. CDR1 is SQVTM and CDR2 is ANQGSEA in the germline V gene. The CDR3 bases are TGCAGCGTCTGGGGGACAGGGGGCGAGAATGGCTACACCTTC. This codes for CSVWGTGGENGYTF.

This clone has a single count. The chain recombines TRBV7-2 with TRBJ1-2; no clear D. Trimming took 6 bases from V and 11 from J, leaving 22 bases between them. The V gene's germline CDR1 is SGHTA and CDR2 FQGNSA. There are 14 residues in the CDR3. CDR3 in amino acids: CASRRAGNPQSYTF. CDR3 DNA: TGTGCCAGCAGAAGGGCGGGGAACCCCCAAAGTTACACCTTC.

The chain carries TRBV4-1 and TRBJ2-6; D unresolved. Germline CDR1 reads MGHRA; CDR2 reads YSYEKL. The V end was cut by 1 base, the J end by 0 bases, with 16 bases between. The length of the CDR3 is 19 residues. The CDR3 protein is CASSQGRALATSGANVLTF. For the CDR3, the DNA is TGCGCCAGCAGCCAAGGCCGGGCTCTTGCTACCTCTGGGGCCAACGTCCTGACTTTC.

This clone was counted only a few times. The J gene is TRBJ2-7, the V gene TRBV6-6; 10 positions agree with TRBD1. The J segment lost 6 bases and the V segment lost 6 bases, leaving 11 bases of the junction unmatched. The V gene's germline CDR1 is MNHNY and CDR2 SVGAGI (reference sequence). The CDR3 has 15 residues. This chain's CDR3 is CASRPGQGTGGEQYF. CDR3 nucleotide sequence: TGTGCCAGCAGACCGGGACAGGGGACTGGTGGCGAGCAGTACTTC.